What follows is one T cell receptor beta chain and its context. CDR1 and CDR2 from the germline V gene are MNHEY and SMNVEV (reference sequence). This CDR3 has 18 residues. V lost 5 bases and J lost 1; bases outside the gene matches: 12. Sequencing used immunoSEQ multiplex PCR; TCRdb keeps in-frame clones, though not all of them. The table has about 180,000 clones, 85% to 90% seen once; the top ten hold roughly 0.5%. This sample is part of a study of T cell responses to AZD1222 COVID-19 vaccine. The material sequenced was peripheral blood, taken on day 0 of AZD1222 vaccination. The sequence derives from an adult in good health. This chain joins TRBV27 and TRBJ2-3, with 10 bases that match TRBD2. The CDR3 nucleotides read TGTGCCAGCAGTCTTGGACTAGCGGTGCCTCTAGGCACAGATACGCAGTATTTT. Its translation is CASSLGLAVPLGTDTQYF.